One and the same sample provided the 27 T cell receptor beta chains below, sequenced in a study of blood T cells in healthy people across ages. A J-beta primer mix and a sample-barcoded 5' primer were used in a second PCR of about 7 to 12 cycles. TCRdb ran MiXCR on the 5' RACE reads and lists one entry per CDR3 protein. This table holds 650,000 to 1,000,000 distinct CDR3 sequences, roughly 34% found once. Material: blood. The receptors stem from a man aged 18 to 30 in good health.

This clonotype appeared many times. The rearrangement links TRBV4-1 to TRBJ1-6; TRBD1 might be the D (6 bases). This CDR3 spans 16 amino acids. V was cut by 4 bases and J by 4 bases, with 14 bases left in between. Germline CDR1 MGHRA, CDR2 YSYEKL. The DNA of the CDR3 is TGCGCCAGCAGCCCATTACCACAGGGTTATAATTCACCCCTCCACTTT. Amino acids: CASSPLPQGYNSPLHF.

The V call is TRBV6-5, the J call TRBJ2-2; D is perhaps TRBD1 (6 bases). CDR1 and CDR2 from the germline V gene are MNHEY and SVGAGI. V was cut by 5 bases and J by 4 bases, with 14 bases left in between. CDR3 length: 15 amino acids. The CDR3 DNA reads TGTGCCAGCAGTAAGGGACGAGGGGGCACCGGGGAGCTGTTTTTT. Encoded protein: CASSKGRGGTGELFF.

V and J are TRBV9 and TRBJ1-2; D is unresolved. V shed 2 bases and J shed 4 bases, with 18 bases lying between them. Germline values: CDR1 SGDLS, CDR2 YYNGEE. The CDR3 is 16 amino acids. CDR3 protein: CASSVGGGRTPYGYTF. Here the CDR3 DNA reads TGTGCCAGCAGCGTCGGCGGAGGACGTACGCCCTATGGCTACACCTTC.

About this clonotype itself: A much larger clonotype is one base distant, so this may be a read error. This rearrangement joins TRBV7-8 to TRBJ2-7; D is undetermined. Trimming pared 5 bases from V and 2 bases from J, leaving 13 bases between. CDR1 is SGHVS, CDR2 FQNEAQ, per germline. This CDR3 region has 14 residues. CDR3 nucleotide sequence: TGTGCCAGCAGCCCCCGGGTGAGCGCCTACGAGCAGTACTTC. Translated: CASSPRVSAYEQYF.

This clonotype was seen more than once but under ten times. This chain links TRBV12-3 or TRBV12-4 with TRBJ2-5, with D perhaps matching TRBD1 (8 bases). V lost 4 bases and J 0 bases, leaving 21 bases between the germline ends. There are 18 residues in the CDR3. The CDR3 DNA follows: TGTGCCAGCAGTTCCGGGGGGACAGGTACCGGTTACCAAGAGACCCAGTACTTC. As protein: CASSSGGTGTGYQETQYF.

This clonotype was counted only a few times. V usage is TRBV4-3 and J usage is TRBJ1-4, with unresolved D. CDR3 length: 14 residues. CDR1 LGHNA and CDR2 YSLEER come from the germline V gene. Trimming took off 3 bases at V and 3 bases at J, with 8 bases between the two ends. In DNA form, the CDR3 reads TGCGCCAGCAGCCACTCTTCGCCTAATGAAAAACTGTTTTTT. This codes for CASSHSSPNEKLFF.

The CDR3 protein is CASSVDGSPLHF. As DNA, the CDR3 is TGTGCCAGCAGCGTAGATGGGTCACCCCTCCACTTT. The J gene is TRBJ1-6, the V gene TRBV9; no clear D gene. The CDR3 sequence is 12 residues long. V lost 0 bases to trimming and J lost 10 bases, with 5 bases between them. The germline gives CDR1 SGDLS, CDR2 YYNGEE.

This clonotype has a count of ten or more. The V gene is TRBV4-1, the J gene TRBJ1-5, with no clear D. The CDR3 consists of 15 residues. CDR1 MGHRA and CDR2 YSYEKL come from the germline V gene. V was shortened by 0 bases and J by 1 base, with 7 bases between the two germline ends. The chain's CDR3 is CASSQDIRSNQPQHF. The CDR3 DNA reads TGCGCCAGCAGCCAAGATATCAGAAGCAATCAGCCCCAGCATTTT.

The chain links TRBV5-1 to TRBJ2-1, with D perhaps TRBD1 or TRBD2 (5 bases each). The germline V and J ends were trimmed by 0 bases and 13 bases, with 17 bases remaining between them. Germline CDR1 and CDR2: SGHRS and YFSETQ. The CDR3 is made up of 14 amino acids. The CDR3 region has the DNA TGCGCCAGCAGCTTGGAGAGGGGTCGAGAGACCCAGTTCTTC. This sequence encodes CASSLERGRETQFF.

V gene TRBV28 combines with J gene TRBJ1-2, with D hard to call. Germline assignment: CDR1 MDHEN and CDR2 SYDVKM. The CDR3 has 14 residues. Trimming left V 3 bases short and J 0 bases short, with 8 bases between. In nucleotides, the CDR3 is TGTGCCAGCAGTTTTCGCCCAGCTAACTATGGCTACACCTTC. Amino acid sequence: CASSFRPANYGYTF.

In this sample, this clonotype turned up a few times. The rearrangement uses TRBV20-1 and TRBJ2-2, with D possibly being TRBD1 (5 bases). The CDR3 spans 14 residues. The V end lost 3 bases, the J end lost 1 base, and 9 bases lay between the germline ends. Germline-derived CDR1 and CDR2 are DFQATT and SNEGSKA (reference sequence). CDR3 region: CSASRTGNTGELFF. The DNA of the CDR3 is TGCAGTGCTAGCCGAACAGGGAACACCGGGGAGCTGTTTTTT.

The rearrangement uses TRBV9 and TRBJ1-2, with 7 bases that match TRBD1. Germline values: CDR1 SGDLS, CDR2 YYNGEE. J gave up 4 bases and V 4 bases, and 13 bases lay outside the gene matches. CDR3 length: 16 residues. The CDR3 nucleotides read TGTGCCAGCAGCCTCCGGGACAGTCCCTCTCGCTATGGCTACACCTTC. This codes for CASSLRDSPSRYGYTF.

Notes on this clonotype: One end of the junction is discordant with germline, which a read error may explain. CDR3 region: CASSEYRPGNSPHHF. In DNA form, the CDR3 reads TGTGCCAGCAGTGAGTACAGGCCAGGAAATTCACCCCACCACTTT. The genes are TRBV25-1 and TRBJ1-6, with D perhaps matching TRBD1 (5 bases). The CDR3 totals 15 residues. Germline loops: CDR1 MGHDK, CDR2 SYGVNS.

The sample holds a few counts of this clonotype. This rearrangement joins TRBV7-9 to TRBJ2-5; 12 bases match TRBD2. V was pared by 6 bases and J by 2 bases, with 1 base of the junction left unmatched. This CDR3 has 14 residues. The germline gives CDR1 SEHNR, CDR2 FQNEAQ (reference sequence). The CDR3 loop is CASSGLAGQETQYF. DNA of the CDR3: TGTGCCAGCAGTGGACTAGCGGGGCAAGAGACCCAGTACTTC. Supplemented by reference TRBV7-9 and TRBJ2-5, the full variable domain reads DTGVSQNPRHKITKRGQNVTFRCDPISEHNRLYWYRQTLGQGPEFLTYFQNEAQLEKSRLLSDRFSAERPKGSFSTLEIQRTEQGDSAMYLCASSGLAGQETQYFGPGTRLLVL.

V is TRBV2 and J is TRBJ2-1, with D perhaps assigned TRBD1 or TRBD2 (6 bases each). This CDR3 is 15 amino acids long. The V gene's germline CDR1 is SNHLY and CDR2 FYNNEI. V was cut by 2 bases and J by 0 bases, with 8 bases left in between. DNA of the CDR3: TGTGCCAGCAGTGAAACGGGGGCCTCCTACAATGAGCAGTTCTTC. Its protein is CASSETGASYNEQFF.

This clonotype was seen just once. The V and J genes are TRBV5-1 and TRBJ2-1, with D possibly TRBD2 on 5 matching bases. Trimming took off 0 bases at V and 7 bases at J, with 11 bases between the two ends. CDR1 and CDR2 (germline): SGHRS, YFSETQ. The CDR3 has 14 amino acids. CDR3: CASSLATSGNEQFF. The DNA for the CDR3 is TGCGCCAGCAGCTTGGCCACTAGTGGGAATGAGCAGTTCTTC.

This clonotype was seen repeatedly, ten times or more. The CDR3 nucleotides read TGCAGTGCTACAGAGTCGCCGAACTATGGCTACACCTTC. It encodes CSATESPNYGYTF. V gene TRBV20-1 combines with J gene TRBJ1-2; D gene unclear. The CDR3 sequence is 13 residues long. Trimming cost V 4 bases and J 2 bases, with 11 bases left between them. Germline V gives CDR1 DFQATT, CDR2 SNEGSKA (reference sequence).

Written as DNA, the CDR3 is TGTGCCATCAGTGACTTCCGGGACACCTCTAACTATGGCTACACCTTC. Protein product: CAISDFRDTSNYGYTF. The chain joins TRBV10-3 to TRBJ1-2; TRBD1 is a possible D gene (6 bases). Germline lookup yields CDR1 ENHRY and CDR2 SYGVKD. V lost 3 bases to trimming and J lost 0 bases, with 14 bases between them. CDR3 length: 16 amino acids.

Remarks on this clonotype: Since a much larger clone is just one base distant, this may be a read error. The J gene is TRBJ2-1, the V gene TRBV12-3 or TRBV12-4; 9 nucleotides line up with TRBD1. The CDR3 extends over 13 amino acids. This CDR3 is CAGRGQGYNEQFF. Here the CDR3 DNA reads TGTGCCGGCAGGGGACAGGGCTACAATGAGCAGTTCTTC.

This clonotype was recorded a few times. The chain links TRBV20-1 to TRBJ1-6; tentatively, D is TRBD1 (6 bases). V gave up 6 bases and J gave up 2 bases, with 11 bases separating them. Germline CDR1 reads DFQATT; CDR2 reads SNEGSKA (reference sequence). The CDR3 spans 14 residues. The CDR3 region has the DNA TGCAGTGCCGATGACAGGACCTATAATTCACCCCTCCACTTT. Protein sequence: CSADDRTYNSPLHF.

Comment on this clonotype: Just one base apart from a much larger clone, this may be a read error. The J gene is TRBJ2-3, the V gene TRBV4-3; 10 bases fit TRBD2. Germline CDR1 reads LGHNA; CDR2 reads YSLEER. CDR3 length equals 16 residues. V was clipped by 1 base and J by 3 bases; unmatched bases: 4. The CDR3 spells CASSQVPSGSTDTQYF. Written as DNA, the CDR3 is TGCGCCAGCAGCCAAGTTCCTAGCGGGAGTACAGATACGCAGTATTTT.

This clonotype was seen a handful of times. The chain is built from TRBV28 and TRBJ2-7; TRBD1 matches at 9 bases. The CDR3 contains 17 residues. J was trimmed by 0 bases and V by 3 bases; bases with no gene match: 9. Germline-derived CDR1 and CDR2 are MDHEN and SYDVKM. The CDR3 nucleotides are TGTGCCAGCAGTTTTCACCTCGGGACAGGGTCCTCCTACGAGCAGTACTTC. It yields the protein CASSFHLGTGSSYEQYF.

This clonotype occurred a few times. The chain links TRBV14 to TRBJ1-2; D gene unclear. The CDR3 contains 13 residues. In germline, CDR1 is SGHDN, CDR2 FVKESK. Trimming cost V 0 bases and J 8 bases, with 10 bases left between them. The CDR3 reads CASSQDELDGYTF. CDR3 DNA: TGTGCCAGCAGCCAAGATGAACTCGACGGCTACACCTTC. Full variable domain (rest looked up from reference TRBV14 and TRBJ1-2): EAGVTQFPSHSVIEKGQTVTLRCDPISGHDNLYWYRRVMGKEIKFLLHFVKESKQDESGMPNNRFLAERTGGTYSTLKVQPAELEDSGVYFCASSQDELDGYTFGSGTRLTVV.

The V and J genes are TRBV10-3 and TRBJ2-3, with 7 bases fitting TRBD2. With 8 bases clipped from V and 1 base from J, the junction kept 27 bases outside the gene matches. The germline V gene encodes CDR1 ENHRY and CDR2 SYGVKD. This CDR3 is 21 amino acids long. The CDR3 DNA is TGTGCCATCCAAGGGCCTACTGGCGGGGGACCAACGACTTCGCGCACAGATACGCAGTATTTT. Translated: CAIQGPTGGGPTTSRTDTQYF.

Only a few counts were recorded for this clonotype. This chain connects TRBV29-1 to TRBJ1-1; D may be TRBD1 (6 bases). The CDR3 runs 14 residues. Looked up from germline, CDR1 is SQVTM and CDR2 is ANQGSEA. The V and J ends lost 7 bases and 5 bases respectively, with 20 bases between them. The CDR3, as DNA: TGCAGCGCCGCTGCCGGGCCGGGGGCGACTGAAGCTTTCTTT. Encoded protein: CSAAAGPGATEAFF.

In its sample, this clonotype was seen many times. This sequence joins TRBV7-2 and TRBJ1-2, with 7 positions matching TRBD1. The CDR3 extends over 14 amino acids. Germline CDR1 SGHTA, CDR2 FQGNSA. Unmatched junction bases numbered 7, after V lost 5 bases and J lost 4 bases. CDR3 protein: CASSLNRDSYGYTF. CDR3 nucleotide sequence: TGTGCCAGCAGCCTCAACCGGGACAGCTATGGCTACACCTTC. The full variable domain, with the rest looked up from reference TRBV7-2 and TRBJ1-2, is GAGVSQSPSNKVTEKGKDVELRCDPISGHTALYWYRQSLGQGLEFLIYFQGNSAPDKSGLPSDRFSAERTGGSVSTLTIQRTQQEDSAVYLCASSLNRDSYGYTFGSGTRLTVV.

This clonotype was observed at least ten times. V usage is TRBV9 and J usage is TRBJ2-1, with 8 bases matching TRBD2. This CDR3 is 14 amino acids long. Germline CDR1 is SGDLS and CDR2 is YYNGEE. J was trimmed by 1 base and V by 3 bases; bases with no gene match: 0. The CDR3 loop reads CASSAGGSYNEQFF. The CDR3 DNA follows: TGTGCCAGCAGCGCGGGGGGGTCCTACAATGAGCAGTTCTTC.